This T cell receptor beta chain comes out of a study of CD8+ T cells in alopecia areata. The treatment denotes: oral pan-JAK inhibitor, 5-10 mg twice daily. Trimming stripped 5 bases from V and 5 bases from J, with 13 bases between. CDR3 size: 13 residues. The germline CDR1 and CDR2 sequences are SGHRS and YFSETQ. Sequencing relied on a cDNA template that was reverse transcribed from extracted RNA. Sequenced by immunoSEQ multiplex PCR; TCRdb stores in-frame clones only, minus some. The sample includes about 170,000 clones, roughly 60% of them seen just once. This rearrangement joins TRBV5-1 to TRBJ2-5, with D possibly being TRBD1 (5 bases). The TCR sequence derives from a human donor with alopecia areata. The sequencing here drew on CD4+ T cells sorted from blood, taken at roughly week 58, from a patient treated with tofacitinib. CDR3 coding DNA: TGCGCCAGCAGAGGAAGGGGCAGGGAGACCCAGTACTTC. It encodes CASRGRGRETQYF.